This TCR beta chain was found in a study of T cells in Graves' hyperthyroidism and ophthalmopathy. The germline V gene has CDR1 MNHEY and CDR2 SVGEGT. This CDR3 comprises 17 residues. Germline trimming cut 2 bases from V and 8 bases from J; bases unmatched to any gene: 10. The investigators amplified TCR beta CDR3 regions from RNA transcripts. The HTBI primer set was used in a first-round RT-PCR of the TCR CDR3. One entry per CDR3 protein, called by TCRdb with MiXCR from the multiplex PCR reads. This sample carries roughly 720,000 distinct CDR3 sequences, 15% to 20% of them seen once, and the ten largest clones take around 16%. Study results and limitations: Separating ophthalmopathy from stable hyperthyroidism was achieved by a 13 V-J model.

Turning to this clonotype: As yet, its antigen is unknown.

The sequence derives from a man in his fifties with Graves' hyperthyroidism. The V gene is TRBV6-2 or TRBV6-3, the J gene TRBJ2-1; 12 nucleotides line up with TRBD2. Specimen: blood. CDR3 nucleotide sequence: TGTGCCAGCAGTTACGGAAGGACTAGCGGGGCCAGGGATGAGCAGTTCTTC. It is translated as CASSYGRTSGARDEQFF.